This TCR beta chain was recovered during a study of blood T cell repertoires in COVID-19. Authors' processing steps: Nucleated cell number was recorded as an estimate derived from reference gene primer amplification. Generated by immunoSEQ multiplex PCR, the TCRdb table keeps only in-frame clones and is missing some. V and J calls and clone size are those listed in that table; D and trimming were worked out from the DNA. Counted here are about 70,000 clones, roughly nine tenths occurring once; the ten biggest clones make up 3.5% to 5%. Germline loops: CDR1 LNHDA, CDR2 SQIVND (reference sequence). This CDR3 region has 16 residues. The trim removed 4 bases at V and 1 base at J, leaving 3 bases unmatched.

The TCR originated in a man between 70 and 80 years old with active COVID-19. The genes are TRBV19 and TRBJ2-3; 12 bases are shared with TRBD2. The sequenced sample consisted of peripheral blood. CDR3 amino acids: CASSTLAGGRTDTQYF. CDR3 coding DNA: TGTGCCAGTAGTACCCTAGCGGGAGGGCGCACAGATACGCAGTATTTT.